This record concerns one TCR beta chain sequence. TCRdb re-derived calls from the 5' RACE reads in MiXCR, one entry per CDR3 protein. The table includes 80,000 to 95,000 distinct CDR3 sequences, 9% to 15% detected once. The germline gives CDR1 SGHTA, CDR2 FQGNSA. The CDR3 has 13 amino acids. V was shortened by 2 bases and J by 5 bases, with 9 bases between the two germline ends. These data are taken from a study of early T cells in non-severe SARS-CoV-2 infection. About the research overall: Chains were not paired, and sequencing was done on bulk RNA from unsorted whole blood.

This receptor was obtained from an adult who was a healthcare worker with PCR-confirmed SARS-CoV-2 infection or an uninfected control (not recorded which). Sample: whole blood. The rearrangement uses TRBV7-2 and TRBJ2-5; D uncertain. The CDR3 DNA reads as TGTGCCAGCAGCTTACGCCCCGGGGAGACCCAGTACTTC. Its protein is CASSLRPGETQYF. Full variable domain (rest looked up from reference TRBV7-2 and TRBJ2-5): GAGVSQSPSNKVTEKGKDVELRCDPISGHTALYWYRQSLGQGLEFLIYFQGNSAPDKSGLPSDRFSAERTGGSVSTLTIQRTQQEDSAVYLCASSLRPGETQYFGPGTRLLVL.